These 29 T cell receptor beta chains share one sample of origin, sequenced in a study of CD8 T cells in Susac syndrome (dated by TCRdb to the late 2010s). The library was built by means of the immunoSEQ multiplex PCR assay. RNA was extracted using the RNeasy kit, and roughly 0.5 to 1 microgram was reverse transcribed with random hexamers. TCRdb reanalyzed the raw reads on its own, using fastp at Q25 for trimming and MiXCR for clone calling, and kept in-frame beta chains. Rows merge per CDR3 protein into single entries with the most common DNA and genes. For this sample the table gives some 400,000 distinct CDR3 sequences, of which 75% to 90% were detected only once. The ten largest clones represent around 0.12% of the sample. Sequenced material: CD8+ T cells from PBMCs. The receptors come from a human donor with multiple sclerosis.

This rearrangement joins TRBV23-1 to TRBJ2-1; D is perhaps TRBD2 (7 bases). TRBV23-1 is an ORF; its function is uncertain. CDR3 length: 18 residues. Trimming took 0 bases from V and 5 from J, leaving 20 bases between them. CDR3 in amino acids: CASSQSRGPALENNEQFF. The CDR3 bases are TGCGCCAGCAGTCAATCGCGGGGGCCAGCATTGGAAAACAATGAGCAGTTCTTC.

This sequence joins TRBV3-1 and TRBJ2-3; D possibly corresponds to TRBD2 (7 bases). V gave up 1 base and J gave up 4 bases, with 15 bases separating them. CDR3 length: 16 amino acids. Germline CDR1 LGHDT, CDR2 YNNKEL (reference sequence). CDR3 nucleotides: TGTGCCAGCAGCCAAGCATTGGGGGGGCTCGCAGATACGCAGTATTTT. Translation: CASSQALGGLADTQYF.

This sequence joins TRBV2 and TRBJ2-1; 10 bases match TRBD1. With 5 bases clipped from V and 7 bases from J, the junction kept 17 bases outside the gene matches. This CDR3 is built from 18 residues. The germline V gene encodes CDR1 SNHLY and CDR2 FYNNEI. CDR3 amino acids: CASSKGSLRDRGGNEQFF. CDR3 DNA sequence: TGTGCCAGCAGTAAAGGTTCACTACGGGACAGGGGAGGAAATGAGCAGTTCTTC.

This chain connects TRBV20-1 to TRBJ2-7; 9 bases align to TRBD2. CDR3 length: 14 amino acids. J was trimmed by 2 bases and V by 0 bases; bases with no gene match: 2. Per the germline V gene, CDR1 is DFQATT and CDR2 is SNEGSKA (reference sequence). The CDR3 reads CSARDRLAAYEQYF. The CDR3 DNA follows: TGCAGTGCTAGAGACCGACTAGCGGCCTACGAGCAGTACTTC.

The chain carries TRBV15 and TRBJ1-2; 10 bases line up with TRBD1. Germline CDR1 and CDR2: LNHNV and YYDKDF (reference sequence). V lost 3 bases to trimming and J lost 7 bases; unmatched junction nucleotides: 8. This CDR3 has 15 amino acids. The CDR3: CATSSRRQGAGGYTF. The CDR3 nucleotides are TGTGCCACCAGCAGCAGAAGACAGGGGGCTGGTGGCTACACCTTC.

V gene TRBV27 combines with J gene TRBJ1-2; D gene uncertain. The V gene lost 0 bases and the J gene lost 5 bases, with 10 bases spanning the gap. Germline CDR1 and CDR2: MNHEY and SMNVEV (reference sequence). The length of the CDR3 is 14 residues. In DNA, the CDR3 is TGTGCCAGCAGTTTATCCCCTCATTTTTATGGCTACACCTTC. Amino acids: CASSLSPHFYGYTF.

This sequence joins TRBV12-3 or TRBV12-4 and TRBJ2-1, with 10 bases lining up with TRBD2. CDR3 length: 16 residues. The J segment lost 6 bases and the V segment lost 3 bases, leaving 8 bases of the junction unmatched. CDR3 region: CASSFVAGGLGNEQFF. The CDR3 DNA follows: TGTGCCAGCAGTTTTGTAGCGGGGGGCCTGGGCAATGAGCAGTTCTTC.

The chain carries TRBV27 and TRBJ2-3; tentatively, D is TRBD1 (6 bases). The V gene's germline CDR1 is MNHEY and CDR2 SMNVEV (reference sequence). There are 13 residues in the CDR3. V lost 6 bases to trimming and J lost 4 bases, with 11 bases between them. The CDR3: CASRQGRPDTQYF. CDR3 in DNA: TGTGCCAGCAGACAGGGCCGCCCAGATACGCAGTATTTT.

The rearrangement joins TRBV2 to TRBJ2-5; 9 bases agree with TRBD2. Per germline, CDR1 SNHLY and CDR2 FYNNEI. CDR3 length: 15 amino acids. The V and J ends lost 9 bases and 4 bases, in that order; junction bases with no gene match: 12. Here the CDR3 reads CARSASGELVETQYF. The CDR3 bases are TGTGCCAGATCGGCTAGCGGGGAGCTAGTAGAGACCCAGTACTTC.

This chain links TRBV19 with TRBJ2-7, with D maybe TRBD1 (5 bases). Germline V CDR1 and CDR2: LNHDA, SQIVND (reference sequence). This CDR3 spans 15 amino acids. V shed 0 bases and J shed 2 bases, with 11 bases lying between them. In DNA form, the CDR3 reads TGTGCCAGTAGTATAGATGGGGCCTCCACCTACGAGCAGTACTTC. Amino acid sequence: CASSIDGASTYEQYF. Full variable domain (outside the CDR3, taken from reference TRBV19 and TRBJ2-7): DGGITQSPKYLFRKEGQNVTLSCEQNLNHDAMYWYRQDPGQGLRLIYYSQIVNDFQKGDIAEGYSVSREKKESFPLTVTSAQKNPTAFYLCASSIDGASTYEQYFGPGTRLTVT.

This clonotype was picked up one time. V and J are TRBV11-1 and TRBJ2-2; 14 bases match TRBD2. The CDR3 loop spans 21 amino acids. Trimming at V came to 7 bases and at J to 5 bases, leaving 21 bases not matched to a gene. The germline gives CDR1 SGHAT, CDR2 FQDESV (reference sequence). CDR3 sequence: CASTIPKRPTSGGAGTGELFF. The CDR3 DNA follows: TGTGCCAGCACCATACCCAAACGGCCGACTAGCGGGGGGGCCGGGACCGGGGAGCTGTTTTTT.

The V and J genes are TRBV28 and TRBJ2-7, with TRBD2 identical over 11 bases. This CDR3 is 14 amino acids long. Germline V CDR1 and CDR2: MDHEN, SYDVKM. The J segment lost 5 bases and the V segment lost 8 bases, leaving 8 bases of the junction unmatched. This chain's CDR3 is CASDIAGGPNEQYF. Here the CDR3 DNA reads TGTGCCAGCGATATAGCGGGAGGGCCAAACGAGCAGTACTTC.

CDR3 amino acids: CASSEASGGAGEQFF. DNA for the CDR3: TGTGCCAGCAGTGAAGCTTCTGGAGGGGCAGGTGAGCAGTTCTTC. The gene calls are TRBV6-1 and TRBJ2-1; weak D call: TRBD2 (6 bases). The CDR3 totals 15 residues. Looked up from germline, CDR1 is MNHNS and CDR2 is SASEGT. Trimming stripped 0 bases from V and 9 bases from J, with 15 bases between.

The chain has TRBV6-1 and TRBJ1-5; 7 bases map to TRBD1. This CDR3 region has 15 residues. V lost 2 bases, J lost 4 bases, and 5 bases stayed unmatched. Germline CDR1 is MNHNS and CDR2 is SASEGT. The CDR3 sequence is CASSELAGGNQPQHF. As DNA, the CDR3 is TGTGCCAGCAGTGAATTGGCAGGGGGGAATCAGCCCCAGCATTTT.

The chain carries TRBV25-1 and TRBJ2-1, with 8 bases identical to TRBD2. The CDR3 extends over 15 amino acids. From germline, CDR1 is MGHDK and CDR2 SYGVNS. Trimming cost V 6 bases and J 4 bases; bases outside gene matches: 8. The DNA for the CDR3 is TGTGCCAGCAGCGGGGGGGGACTAGAGTACAATGAGCAGTTCTTC. This translates into CASSGGGLEYNEQFF.

This clonotype has a single count. V usage is TRBV7-9 and J usage is TRBJ2-7, with D possibly called TRBD1 or TRBD2 (5 bases each). Germline CDR1 and CDR2: SEHNR and FQNEAQ (reference sequence). Trimming left V 0 bases short and J 3 bases short, with 12 bases between. CDR3 length: 15 amino acids. In DNA, the CDR3 is TGTGCCAGCAGCTTAGCGCGAGGGACGGGCTACGAGCAGTACTTC. It translates to CASSLARGTGYEQYF.

The V call is TRBV19, the J call TRBJ2-1; either TRBD1 or TRBD2 may fit D (5 bases each). Germline V CDR1 and CDR2: LNHDA, SQIVND (reference sequence). V lost 5 bases, J lost 4 bases, and 9 bases lay in between. The CDR3 sequence is 13 residues long. The CDR3 protein is CASSRDPYNEQFF. CDR3 nucleotides: TGTGCCAGTAGTCGGGACCCTTACAATGAGCAGTTCTTC.

This clonotype was found a few times. The V call is TRBV4-2, the J call TRBJ2-1; possible D gene TRBD2, 7 bases. The germline CDR1 and CDR2 sequences are LGHNA and YNFKEQ. The CDR3 is 16 amino acids. Trimming took off 0 bases at V and 0 bases at J, with 9 bases between the two ends. CDR3 nucleotides: TGTGCCAGCAGCCAAGAAGGGGGGGGCTCCTACAATGAGCAGTTCTTC. Residues: CASSQEGGGSYNEQFF.

V and J are TRBV19 and TRBJ1-2; maybe TRBD1 (6 bases). Trimming took 6 bases from V and 8 from J, leaving 13 bases between them. Germline V gene sequence: CDR1 LNHDA, CDR2 SQIVND (reference sequence). The CDR3 has 12 amino acids. CDR3 sequence: CASSPRGRGYTF. CDR3 nucleotides: TGTGCCAGTAGCCCCCGGGGGCGAGGCTACACCTTC.

The chain recombines TRBV11-2 with TRBJ1-2; D possibly corresponds to TRBD1 (5 bases). The CDR3 length is 14 residues. Germline CDR1 SGHAT, CDR2 FQNNGV. V dropped 4 bases and J dropped 0 bases, with 9 bases sitting between them. The CDR3 reads CASSSGHPNYGYTF. The CDR3 nucleotides are TGTGCCAGCAGCTCCGGACACCCTAACTATGGCTACACCTTC.

The chain links TRBV7-2 to TRBJ2-1, with 8 bases fitting TRBD2. The CDR3 is 16 residues long. Germline CDR1 is SGHTA and CDR2 is FQGNSA. V was pared by 5 bases and J by 4 bases, with 10 bases of the junction left unmatched. CDR3 sequence: CASSPTLQRGYNEQFF. The CDR3 DNA sequence: TGTGCCAGCAGCCCCACACTTCAGCGGGGGTACAATGAGCAGTTCTTC. Together with reference TRBV7-2 and TRBJ2-1, the CDR3 gives the full variable domain: GAGVSQSPSNKVTEKGKDVELRCDPISGHTALYWYRQSLGQGLEFLIYFQGNSAPDKSGLPSDRFSAERTGGSVSTLTIQRTQQEDSAVYLCASSPTLQRGYNEQFFGPGTRLTVL.

The V and J genes are TRBV4-1 and TRBJ2-1, with D possibly TRBD2 on 6 matching bases. CDR1 is MGHRA and CDR2 is YSYEKL in the germline V gene. V was cut by 4 bases and J by 14 bases, with 24 bases left in between. This CDR3 is 15 amino acids long. In DNA form, the CDR3 reads TGCGCCAGCAGCCCCCTAGGAGCCAGGCGGGATCGCGAGTTCTTC. It translates to CASSPLGARRDREFF.

V usage is TRBV5-1 and J usage is TRBJ1-1; 7 positions agree with TRBD1. Losses at the gene ends were 4 bases for V and 3 bases for J; bases not matched to a gene: 6. From germline, CDR1 is SGHRS and CDR2 YFSETQ. The CDR3 extends over 14 amino acids. The CDR3 here is CASSVITGDTEAFF. The CDR3 DNA sequence: TGCGCCAGCAGCGTAATTACAGGGGACACTGAAGCTTTCTTT. Full variable domain (missing parts from reference TRBV5-1 and TRBJ1-1): KAGVTQTPRYLIKTRGQQVTLSCSPISGHRSVSWYQQTPGQGLQFLFEYFSETQRNKGNFPGRFSGRQFSNSRSEMNVSTLELGDSALYLCASSVITGDTEAFFGQGTRLTVV.

V gene TRBV19 combines with J gene TRBJ2-1; D perhaps matches TRBD1 (6 bases). Looked up from germline, CDR1 is LNHDA and CDR2 is SQIVND (reference sequence). This CDR3 region has 15 residues. Trimming took 5 bases from V and 6 from J, leaving 17 bases between them. CDR3 DNA: TGTGCCAGTAGTGTCGGACAGTTACCTCTCAATGAGCAGTTCTTC. Encoded protein: CASSVGQLPLNEQFF.

The J gene is TRBJ1-1, the V gene TRBV29-1; D gene uncertain. Per the germline V gene, CDR1 is SQVTM and CDR2 is ANQGSEA. V was trimmed by 0 bases and J by 0 bases, leaving 11 bases between them. The CDR3 is made up of 15 amino acids. The CDR3 loop is CSVEDQTEMNTEAFF. CDR3 in DNA: TGCAGCGTTGAAGATCAAACAGAAATGAACACTGAAGCTTTCTTT.

V usage is TRBV6-1 and J usage is TRBJ2-1; tentative D call: TRBD1 (6 bases). Trimming pared 4 bases from V and 14 bases from J, leaving 15 bases between. The CDR3 spans 12 residues. The germline V gene has CDR1 MNHNS and CDR2 SASEGT. The CDR3 here is CASSVGGRRKFF. The CDR3 bases are TGTGCCAGCAGTGTAGGGGGTCGTAGGAAGTTCTTC.

The V gene is TRBV3-1, the J gene TRBJ2-7; TRBD1 is a possible D gene (5 bases). V gave up 0 bases and J gave up 2 bases, with 11 bases separating them. This CDR3 is built from 15 residues. Germline loops: CDR1 LGHDT, CDR2 YNNKEL (reference sequence). This chain's CDR3 is CASSQDGADTYEQYF. CDR3 nucleotides: TGTGCCAGCAGCCAAGATGGGGCAGATACCTACGAGCAGTACTTC.

There are a few counts of this clonotype. A junction boundary mismatches the germline segment, possibly from a read error. This sequence joins TRBV4-1 and TRBJ1-1, with D unclear. This CDR3 comprises 14 residues. The germline V gene has CDR1 MGHRA and CDR2 YSYEKL. The CDR3 DNA is TGTGCCAGCAGCCAAGTGGGTATGAACACTGAAGCTTTCTTT. This codes for CASSQVGMNTEAFF.

This rearrangement joins TRBV27 to TRBJ2-7; 10 bases line up with TRBD2. The CDR3 runs 14 residues. With V trimmed by 7 bases and J by 1 base, 4 bases remained unmatched. In germline, CDR1 is MNHEY, CDR2 SMNVEV (reference sequence). The chain's CDR3 is CASKVLAGSYEQYF. In nucleotides, the CDR3 is TGTGCCAGCAAGGTACTAGCGGGATCCTACGAGCAGTACTTC.